Shown below are 22 T cell receptor beta chains from a single sample sequenced in a study of T-cell memory formation after mild COVID-19. TCRdb redid the calling of the 5' RACE reads with MiXCR, one entry per CDR3 protein. The sample has hundreds of thousands of distinct CDR3 sequences; around 16% are singletons. The material sequenced was PBMCs or a T cell subset sorted from them (not recorded which). The source of these receptors is a man between 18 and 29 years old who had mild COVID-19 (a few samples of this study predate the infection). Cell type and time point are not known.

The rearrangement joins TRBV18 to TRBJ1-2; weak D call: TRBD1 (5 bases). Trimming shortened V by 4 bases and J by 6 bases, and 9 bases separated the two germline ends. From germline, CDR1 is KGHSH and CDR2 LQKENI. The CDR3 runs 12 residues. The CDR3 DNA reads TGTGCCAGCTCACAAAGGGGAGATGGCTACACCTTC. Protein product: CASSQRGDGYTF.

The gene calls are TRBV6-5 and TRBJ1-2, with D possibly TRBD1 on 6 matching bases. The CDR3 covers 13 residues. The V gene's germline CDR1 is MNHEY and CDR2 SVGAGI. Trimming cost V 2 bases and J 2 bases, with 6 bases left between them. The CDR3 DNA is TGTGCCAGCAGTTACGACAGGAACTATGGCTACACCTTC. Protein: CASSYDRNYGYTF.

The chain combines TRBV5-1 with TRBJ2-6; D possibly corresponds to TRBD1 (5 bases). CDR1 is SGHRS and CDR2 is YFSETQ in the germline V gene. The CDR3 has 15 residues. The V end lost 3 bases, the J end lost 4 bases, and 11 bases lay between the germline ends. CDR3 in amino acids: CASSYLGAGANVLTF. In DNA form, the CDR3 reads TGCGCCAGCAGCTACCTAGGGGCAGGGGCCAACGTCCTGACTTTC.

This clonotype was detected only a few times. This chain links TRBV7-2 with TRBJ2-3, with D possibly being TRBD2 (6 bases). The length of the CDR3 is 16 residues. Trimming shortened V by 0 bases and J by 5 bases, and 15 bases separated the two germline ends. The V gene's germline CDR1 is SGHTA and CDR2 FQGNSA. The CDR3 nucleotides read TGTGCCAGCAGCTTAGCGCCCATCAGGAGGGGAGATACGCAGTATTTT. This gives the protein CASSLAPIRRGDTQYF.

CDR3 nucleotides: TGTGCCAGCAGCTTGCGAACTCGAGACGAGCAGTACTTC. Translating it yields CASSLRTRDEQYF. The V call is TRBV5-6, the J call TRBJ2-7; D is undetermined. CDR3 length: 13 residues. CDR1 is SGHDT and CDR2 is YYEEEE in the germline V gene. V was cut by 1 base and J by 5 bases, with 10 bases left in between.

The V and J genes are TRBV9 and TRBJ2-2; D might be TRBD2 (6 bases). The ends were cut back, 3 bases at V and 3 bases at J, with 15 bases in the middle. Germline CDR1 and CDR2: SGDLS and YYNGEE. The CDR3 loop spans 16 amino acids. The chain's CDR3 is CASSAHRGGDTGELFF. The CDR3 bases are TGTGCCAGCAGCGCCCATAGGGGAGGAGACACCGGGGAGCTGTTTTTT.

At least ten counts were recorded for this clonotype. V gene TRBV4-3 combines with J gene TRBJ1-2, with TRBD1 matching over 8 bases. Trimming cost V 0 bases and J 7 bases; bases outside gene matches: 7. The CDR3 extends over 15 amino acids. Looked up from germline, CDR1 is LGHNA and CDR2 is YSLEER. CDR3 in DNA: TGCGCCAGCAGCCAAGAGTTTCAGGGGGCCTTTGGCTACACCTTC. It yields the protein CASSQEFQGAFGYTF.

The sample holds a few counts of this clonotype. The chain uses TRBV7-3 and TRBJ2-3; weak D call: TRBD2 (6 bases). The CDR3 consists of 16 residues. The V gene lost 4 bases and the J gene lost 2 bases, with 16 bases spanning the gap. The germline V gene has CDR1 SGHTA and CDR2 FQGTGA. The CDR3 is CASSSTGTYYTDTQYF. CDR3 sequence (DNA): TGTGCCAGCAGCTCCACCGGGACTTATTACACAGATACGCAGTATTTT.

The rearrangement uses TRBV20-1 and TRBJ1-1; D unresolved. The CDR3 consists of 14 residues. Germline values: CDR1 DFQATT, CDR2 SNEGSKA (reference sequence). Deletions cut 5 bases from V and 0 bases from J, with 13 bases between. CDR3: CSAPKGHMNTEAFF. CDR3 nucleotide sequence: TGCAGTGCTCCCAAGGGCCACATGAACACTGAAGCTTTCTTT.

This clonotype came up many times. The V and J genes are TRBV7-6 and TRBJ2-1, with a possible D match to TRBD2 (7 bases). CDR3 size: 15 residues. Trimming stripped 5 bases from V and 2 bases from J, with 13 bases between. The germline V gene encodes CDR1 SGHVS and CDR2 FNYEAQ. The CDR3 region is CASSLMRGPYNEQFF. The DNA of the CDR3 is TGTGCCAGCAGCCTCATGCGGGGGCCCTACAATGAGCAGTTCTTC.

In its sample, this clonotype was seen a few times. The V call is TRBV7-9, the J call TRBJ2-5; D is unclear. The CDR3 runs to 13 residues. Looked up from germline, CDR1 is SEHNR and CDR2 is FQNEAQ (reference sequence). The V end was cut by 4 bases, the J end by 4 bases, with 10 bases between. The CDR3 nucleotides read TGTGCCAGCAGCTCCGAGGACCGAGAGACCCAGTACTTC. Its protein product is CASSSEDRETQYF.

This clonotype was observed once. V and J are TRBV2 and TRBJ2-2; 14 nucleotides match TRBD2. Germline trimming cut 5 bases from V and 6 bases from J; bases unmatched to any gene: 5. The CDR3 runs to 16 residues. The germline V gene encodes CDR1 SNHLY and CDR2 FYNNEI. The CDR3 DNA reads TGTGCCAGCAGTCCGACTAGCGGGGGGGACTCCGGGGAGCTGTTTTTT. Protein product: CASSPTSGGDSGELFF.

The rearrangement uses TRBV7-9 and TRBJ2-3; tentatively, D is TRBD1 (7 bases). Germline values: CDR1 SEHNR, CDR2 FQNEAQ (reference sequence). V lost 5 bases to trimming and J lost 6 bases, with 18 bases between them. This CDR3 is 15 amino acids long. CDR3 sequence reads: CASSPRGAGFDTQYF. The CDR3 region has the DNA TGTGCCAGCAGCCCCAGGGGGGCCGGGTTCGATACGCAGTATTTT.

This sequence joins TRBV4-2 and TRBJ2-3; the D call may be TRBD1 or TRBD2 (5 bases each). This CDR3 has 15 amino acids. From germline, CDR1 is LGHNA and CDR2 YNFKEQ. Between the trimmed V and J ends, which lost 4 bases and 1 base, there was a span of 12 bases. CDR3 protein: CASSPRGRGTDTQYF. In DNA, the CDR3 is TGTGCCAGCAGCCCTCGGGGCCGGGGCACAGATACGCAGTATTTT.

This CDR3 reads CASSRSPGQGVWAFF. As DNA, the CDR3 is TGTGCCAGCAGTCGGTCTCCGGGACAGGGAGTTTGGGCTTTCTTT. This rearrangement joins TRBV6-5 to TRBJ1-1, with TRBD1 matching 9 bases. Germline assignment: CDR1 MNHEY and CDR2 SVGAGI. Trimming took 5 bases from V and 11 from J; bases not matched to a gene: 15. This CDR3 spans 15 amino acids.

For this clonotype: A much bigger clone sits one base away, suggesting this may be a read error. The genes are TRBV5-6 and TRBJ1-1; 9 positions agree with TRBD1. CDR3 length: 13 amino acids. The J segment lost 6 bases and the V segment lost 4 bases, leaving 4 bases of the junction unmatched. Germline CDR1 and CDR2: SGHDT and YYEEEE. CDR3 DNA sequence: TGTGCCAGCAGCGGGACAGGGTGGCCTGAAGCTTTCTTT. Residues: CASSGTGWPEAFF.

The CDR3 DNA follows: TGTGCCAGCAGTGAAGTATCACCGGGGTATAATTCACCCCTCCACTTT. Translating it yields CASSEVSPGYNSPLHF. The chain is built from TRBV2 and TRBJ1-6, with D unclear. The CDR3 covers 16 residues. Trimming took 1 base from V and 4 from J, leaving 11 bases between them. The V gene's germline CDR1 is SNHLY and CDR2 FYNNEI.

This clonotype appeared a few times. The rearrangement uses TRBV20-1 and TRBJ1-6; 9 nucleotides align to TRBD1. V lost 5 bases, J lost 9 bases, and 2 bases stayed unmatched. The CDR3 is 12 residues long. Germline CDR1 reads DFQATT; CDR2 reads SNEGSKA (reference sequence). The CDR3 DNA is TGCAGTGCTGGGGACAGGGTTTCACCCCTCCACTTT. Its translation: CSAGDRVSPLHF.

This clonotype has a handful of counts. This rearrangement joins TRBV28 to TRBJ1-1; perhaps TRBD1 as D (5 bases). Germline-derived CDR1 and CDR2 are MDHEN and SYDVKM. This CDR3 comprises 14 residues. The V end lost 8 bases, the J end lost 5 bases, and 18 bases lay between the germline ends. CDR3 in amino acids: CASLISGGWTEAFF. The CDR3 DNA reads TGTGCCAGCCTCATTTCCGGGGGATGGACTGAAGCTTTCTTT.

This clonotype appeared a few times. This chain connects TRBV20-1 to TRBJ2-5, with D maybe TRBD1 (5 bases). V was pared by 2 bases and J by 4 bases, with 11 bases between. In germline, CDR1 is DFQATT, CDR2 SNEGSKA (reference sequence). The CDR3 runs to 13 residues. The CDR3 is CSARSVQGETQYF. CDR3 coding DNA: TGCAGTGCTAGATCGGTGCAGGGAGAGACCCAGTACTTC.

The chain joins TRBV6-5 to TRBJ2-7; no reliable D call. The germline V gene has CDR1 MNHEY and CDR2 SVGAGI. V was pared by 11 bases and J by 9 bases, with 23 bases between. The CDR3 runs to 13 residues. DNA for the CDR3: TGTGCCTCCCGGGCCCCCGGCCCGAGCCTGCAGTACTTC. It specifies CASRAPGPSLQYF.

This clonotype was detected many times. The rearrangement joins TRBV5-5 to TRBJ1-6, with D unclear. V was cut by 0 bases and J by 4 bases, with 17 bases left in between. This CDR3 contains 18 residues. CDR1 is SGHKS, CDR2 YYEKEE, per germline (reference sequence). CDR3 protein: CASSLGHVSRGYNSPLHF. CDR3 bases: TGTGCCAGCAGCTTGGGCCACGTCTCCCGTGGATATAATTCACCCCTCCACTTT.